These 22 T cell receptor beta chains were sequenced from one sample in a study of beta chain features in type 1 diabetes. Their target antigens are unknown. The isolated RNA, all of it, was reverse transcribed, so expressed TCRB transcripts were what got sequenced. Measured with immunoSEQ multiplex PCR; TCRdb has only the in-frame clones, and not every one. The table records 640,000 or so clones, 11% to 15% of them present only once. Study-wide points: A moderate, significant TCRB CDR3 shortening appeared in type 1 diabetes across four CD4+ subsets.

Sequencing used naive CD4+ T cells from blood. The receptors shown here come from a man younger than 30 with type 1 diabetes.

The CDR3 bases are TGTGCCAGCAGTTTTGAGGGGGTTGGTAATTCACCCCTCCACTTT. It specifies CASSFEGVGNSPLHF. The rearrangement links TRBV27 to TRBJ1-6, with a weak D call TRBD1 (6 bases). CDR1 MNHEY and CDR2 SMNVEV come from the germline V gene (reference sequence). Trimming stripped 3 bases from V and 6 bases from J, with 12 bases between. The CDR3 covers 15 residues.

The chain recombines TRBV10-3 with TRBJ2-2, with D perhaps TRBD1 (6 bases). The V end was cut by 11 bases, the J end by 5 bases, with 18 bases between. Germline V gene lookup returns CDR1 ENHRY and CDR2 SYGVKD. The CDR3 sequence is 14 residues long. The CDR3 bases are TGTGCCTCCCGGGGTCGGACAGATACCGGGGAGCTGTTTTTT. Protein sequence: CASRGRTDTGELFF.

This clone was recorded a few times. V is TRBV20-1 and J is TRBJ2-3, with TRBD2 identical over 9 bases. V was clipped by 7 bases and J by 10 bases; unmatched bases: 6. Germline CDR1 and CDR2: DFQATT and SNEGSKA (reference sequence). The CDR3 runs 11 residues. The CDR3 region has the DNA TGCAGTGTTCTAGCGGGATTGGCGCAGTATTTT. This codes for CSVLAGLAQYF.

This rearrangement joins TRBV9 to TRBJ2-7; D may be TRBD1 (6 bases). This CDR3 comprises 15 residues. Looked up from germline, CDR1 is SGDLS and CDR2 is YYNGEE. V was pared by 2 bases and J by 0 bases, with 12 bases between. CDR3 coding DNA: TGTGCCAGCAGCGTTGGACAGCATGGCTCCTACGAGCAGTACTTC. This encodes CASSVGQHGSYEQYF.

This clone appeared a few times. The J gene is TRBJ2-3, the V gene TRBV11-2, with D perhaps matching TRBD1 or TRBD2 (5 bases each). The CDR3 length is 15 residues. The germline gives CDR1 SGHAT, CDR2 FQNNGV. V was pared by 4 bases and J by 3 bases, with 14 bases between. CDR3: CASSSARGPTDTQYF. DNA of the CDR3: TGTGCCAGCAGCTCCGCTAGGGGACCGACAGATACGCAGTATTTT.

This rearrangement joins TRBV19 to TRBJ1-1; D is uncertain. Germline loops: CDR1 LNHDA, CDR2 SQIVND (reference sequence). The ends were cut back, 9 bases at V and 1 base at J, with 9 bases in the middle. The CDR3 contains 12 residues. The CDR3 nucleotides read TGTGCCAGCCTGAGGCAGAACACTGAAGCTTTCTTT. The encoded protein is CASLRQNTEAFF.

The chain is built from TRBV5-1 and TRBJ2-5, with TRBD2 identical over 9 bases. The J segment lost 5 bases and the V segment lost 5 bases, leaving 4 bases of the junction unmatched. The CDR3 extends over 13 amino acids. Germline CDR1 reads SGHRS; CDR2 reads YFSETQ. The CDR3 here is CASRIAGVETQYF. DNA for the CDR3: TGCGCCAGCAGGATAGCGGGAGTCGAGACCCAGTACTTC.

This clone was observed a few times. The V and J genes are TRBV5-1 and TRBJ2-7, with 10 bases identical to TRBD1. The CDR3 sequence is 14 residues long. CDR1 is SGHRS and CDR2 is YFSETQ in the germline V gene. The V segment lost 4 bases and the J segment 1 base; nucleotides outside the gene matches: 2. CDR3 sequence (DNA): TGCGCCAGCAGCGGACAGGGGGGATCCTACGAGCAGTACTTC. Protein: CASSGQGGSYEQYF. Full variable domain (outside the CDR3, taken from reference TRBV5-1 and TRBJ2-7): KAGVTQTPRYLIKTRGQQVTLSCSPISGHRSVSWYQQTPGQGLQFLFEYFSETQRNKGNFPGRFSGRQFSNSRSEMNVSTLELGDSALYLCASSGQGGSYEQYFGPGTRLTVT.

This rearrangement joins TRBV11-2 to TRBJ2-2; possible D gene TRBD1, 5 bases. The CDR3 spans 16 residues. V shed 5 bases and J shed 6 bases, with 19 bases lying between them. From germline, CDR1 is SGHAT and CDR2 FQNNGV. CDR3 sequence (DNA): TGTGCCAGCAGCCCTCTCGGCGGCAGGGCATCCGGGGAGCTGTTTTTT. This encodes CASSPLGGRASGELFF.

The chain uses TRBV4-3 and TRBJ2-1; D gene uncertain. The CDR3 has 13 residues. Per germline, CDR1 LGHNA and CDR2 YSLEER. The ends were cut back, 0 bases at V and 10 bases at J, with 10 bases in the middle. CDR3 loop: CASSQEARSEQFF. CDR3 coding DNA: TGCGCCAGCAGCCAAGAGGCGAGAAGCGAGCAGTTCTTC.

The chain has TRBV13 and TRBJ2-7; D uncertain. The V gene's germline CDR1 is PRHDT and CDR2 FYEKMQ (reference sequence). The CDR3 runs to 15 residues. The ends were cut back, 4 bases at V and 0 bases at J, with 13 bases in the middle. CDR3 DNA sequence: TGTGCCAGCAGCTACGCCCGTTCACCCTCCTACGAGCAGTACTTC. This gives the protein CASSYARSPSYEQYF.

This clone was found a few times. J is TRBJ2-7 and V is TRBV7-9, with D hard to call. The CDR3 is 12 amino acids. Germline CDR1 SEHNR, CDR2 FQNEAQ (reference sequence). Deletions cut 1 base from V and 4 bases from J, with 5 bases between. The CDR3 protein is CASSLGEYEQYF. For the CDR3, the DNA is TGTGCCAGCAGCTTAGGCGAATACGAGCAGTACTTC.

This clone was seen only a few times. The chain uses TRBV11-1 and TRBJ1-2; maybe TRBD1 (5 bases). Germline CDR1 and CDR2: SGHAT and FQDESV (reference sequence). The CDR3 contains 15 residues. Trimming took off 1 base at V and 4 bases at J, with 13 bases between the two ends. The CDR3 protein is CASSLGRGTIYGYTF. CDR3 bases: TGTGCCAGCAGCTTAGGACGGGGCACCATCTATGGCTACACCTTC.

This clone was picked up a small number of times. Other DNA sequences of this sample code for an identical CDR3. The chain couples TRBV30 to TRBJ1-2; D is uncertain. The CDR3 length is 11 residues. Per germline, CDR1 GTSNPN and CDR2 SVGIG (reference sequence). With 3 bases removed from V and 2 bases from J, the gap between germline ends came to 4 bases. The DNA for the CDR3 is TGTGCCTGGAGCCAAAACTATGGCTACACCTTC. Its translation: CAWSQNYGYTF.

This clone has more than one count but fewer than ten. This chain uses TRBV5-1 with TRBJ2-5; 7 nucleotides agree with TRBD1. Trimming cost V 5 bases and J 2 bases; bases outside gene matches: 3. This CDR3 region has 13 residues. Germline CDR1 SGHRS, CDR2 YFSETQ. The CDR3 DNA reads TGCGCCAGCAGAATGGGACAGCAAGAGACCCAGTACTTC. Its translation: CASRMGQQETQYF.

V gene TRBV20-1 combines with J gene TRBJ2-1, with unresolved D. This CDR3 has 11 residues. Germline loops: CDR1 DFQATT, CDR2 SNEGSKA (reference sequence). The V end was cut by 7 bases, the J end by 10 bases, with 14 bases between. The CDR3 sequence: CSVGIRVEQFF. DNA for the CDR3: TGCAGTGTAGGTATTAGGGTGGAGCAGTTCTTC.

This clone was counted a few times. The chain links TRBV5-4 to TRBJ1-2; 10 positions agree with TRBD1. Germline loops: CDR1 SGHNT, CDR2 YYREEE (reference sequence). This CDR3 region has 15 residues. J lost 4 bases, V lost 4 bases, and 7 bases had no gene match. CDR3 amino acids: CASSPDRGLTYGYTF. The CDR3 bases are TGTGCCAGCAGCCCCGACAGGGGGCTGACCTATGGCTACACCTTC.

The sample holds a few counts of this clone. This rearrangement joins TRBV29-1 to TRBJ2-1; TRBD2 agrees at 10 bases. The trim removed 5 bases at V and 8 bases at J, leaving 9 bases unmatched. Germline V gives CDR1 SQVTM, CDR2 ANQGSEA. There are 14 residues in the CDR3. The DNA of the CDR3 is TGCAGCGTTATTAGGACTAGCGGCTCAGATGAGCAGTTCTTC. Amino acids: CSVIRTSGSDEQFF.

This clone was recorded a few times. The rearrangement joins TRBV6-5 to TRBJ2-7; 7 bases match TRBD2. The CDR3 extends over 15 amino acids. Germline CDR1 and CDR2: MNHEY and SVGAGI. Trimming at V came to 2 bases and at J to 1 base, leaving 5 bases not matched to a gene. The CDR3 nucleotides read TGTGCCAGCAGTTACACGGCGGGAGCGTCCTACGAGCAGTACTTC. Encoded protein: CASSYTAGASYEQYF.

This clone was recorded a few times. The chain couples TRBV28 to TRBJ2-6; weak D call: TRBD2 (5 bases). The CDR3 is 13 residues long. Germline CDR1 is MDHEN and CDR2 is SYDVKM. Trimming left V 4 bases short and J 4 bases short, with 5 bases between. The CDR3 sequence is CASSSGGANVLTF. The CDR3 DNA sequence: TGTGCCAGCAGTTCGGGAGGGGCCAACGTCCTGACTTTC.

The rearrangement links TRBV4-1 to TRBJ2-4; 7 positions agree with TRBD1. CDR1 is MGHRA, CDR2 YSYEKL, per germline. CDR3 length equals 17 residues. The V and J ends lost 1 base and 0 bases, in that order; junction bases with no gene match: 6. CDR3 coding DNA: TGCGCCAGCAGCCAAGCTAGACAGGGAGAAGCCAAAAACATTCAGTACTTC. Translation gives CASSQARQGEAKNIQYF.

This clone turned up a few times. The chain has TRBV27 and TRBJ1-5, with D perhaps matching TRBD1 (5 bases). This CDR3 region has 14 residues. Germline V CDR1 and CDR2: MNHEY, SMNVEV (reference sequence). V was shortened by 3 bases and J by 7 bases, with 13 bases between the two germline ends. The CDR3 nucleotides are TGTGCCAGCAGTTTGGAGGGGTCAGGGCAGCCCCAGCATTTT. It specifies CASSLEGSGQPQHF.